The clone carrying this TCR beta chain appeared a single time. Its antigen is as yet unknown. CDR3 length: 14 amino acids. CDR1 is LNHDA, CDR2 SQIVND, per germline (reference sequence). With 5 bases removed from V and 1 base from J, the gap between germline ends came to 9 bases. At collection, donors were nominally healthy, but unrecorded immune exposures were probable. With 60 Vbeta and 13 Jbeta primers, the PCR was carried out. The table came from immunoSEQ multiplex PCR; TCRdb's copy has only in-frame clones and leaves some out. Of about 170,000 clones in the sample, over 75% were seen once. This entry is derived from a study of cytomegalovirus exposure and HLA in healthy donors. Broader study findings: Roughly uniform sequencing depth across donors was assumed, possibly incorrectly. Another analysis was done later, and it associated 15,000 or so TCR beta sequences with HLA alleles at 0.05 false discovery rate. Reportedly, diagnosis of cytomegalovirus status by the classifier showed high specificity and sensitivity.

Sequenced material: PBMCs. The gene calls are TRBV19 and TRBJ1-3; D unresolved. The source of this sequence is a woman in her late teens or twenties in good health and CMV-seronegative. The CDR3 region has the DNA TGTGCCAGTAGTCTTGAGGGATCTGGAAACACCATATATTTT. Its translation: CASSLEGSGNTIYF. Together with reference TRBV19 and TRBJ1-3, the CDR3 gives the full variable domain: DGGITQSPKYLFRKEGQNVTLSCEQNLNHDAMYWYRQDPGQGLRLIYYSQIVNDFQKGDIAEGYSVSREKKESFPLTVTSAQKNPTAFYLCASSLEGSGNTIYFGEGSWLTVV.